This T cell receptor beta chain stems from a study of blood T cell repertoires in COVID-19. Sequenced by immunoSEQ multiplex PCR; TCRdb stores in-frame clones only, minus some. The sample includes just under 90,000 clones, around 88% of them seen just once. Germline V gene sequence: CDR1 LNHDA, CDR2 SQIVND (reference sequence). CDR3 length: 15 amino acids. V was pared by 4 bases and J by 5 bases, with 7 bases of the junction left unmatched. This clone came up once. The chain couples TRBV19 to TRBJ2-1; 8 bases are shared with TRBD1. This receptor was taken from a man aged 55 to 70 with acute or convalescent COVID-19. The material sequenced was peripheral blood. This CDR3 is CASSSRGRTDNEQFF. CDR3 bases: TGTGCCAGTAGTAGCAGGGGGCGAACGGACAATGAGCAGTTCTTC. Full variable domain (remainder filled in from reference TRBV19 and TRBJ2-1): DGGITQSPKYLFRKEGQNVTLSCEQNLNHDAMYWYRQDPGQGLRLIYYSQIVNDFQKGDIAEGYSVSREKKESFPLTVTSAQKNPTAFYLCASSSRGRTDNEQFFGPGTRLTVL.